This TCR beta chain was recorded in a study of OX40 agonist ivuxolimab in advanced cancers. This clone was found once. The V end was cut by 8 bases, the J end by 3 bases, with 18 bases between. CDR3 length: 14 amino acids. Germline CDR1 SQVTM, CDR2 ANQGSEA. The table came from immunoSEQ multiplex PCR; TCRdb's copy has only in-frame clones and leaves some out. The sample lists more than 70,000 clones, 65% to 90% occurring once. The sequences come from CD4+ or CD8+ T cells sorted from blood, collected in a trial of the OX40 agonist ivuxolimab. This chain uses TRBV29-1 with TRBJ2-3; perhaps TRBD1 as D (8 bases). The sequence was obtained from an adult with an advanced solid tumor such as melanoma, head and neck, liver or kidney cancer. The CDR3 region has the DNA TGCAGCTTCCAGACAGGGGAGGGGACAGATACGCAGTATTTT. This encodes CSFQTGEGTDTQYF.